A selection of T cell receptor beta chains follows, all from one sample in a study of T cell changes during pregnancy in multiple sclerosis. TCRdb's copy holds only in-frame clones and misses some; the assay was immunoSEQ multiplex PCR. Of about 13,000 clones detected, roughly nine tenths appear once; the ten largest clones hold around 12%. The source was CD8+ T cells from peripheral blood mononuclear cells, collected after pregnancy. These receptors all come from a female donor in good health, enrolled as a control in a pregnancy study. The CDR3 runs from the conserved cysteine through the conserved F or W. Fields, in order: J gene, clone size, V gene, D gene, CDR3 DNA, CDR3 protein. The D gene is left open where the match is weak. Expanded clones are given a class, and other clones once, few, many or no size at all.

j_call: TRBJ1-1; clone_size: NA; v_call: TRBV29-1; d_call: NA; cdr3_nt: TGCAGCGGGGGGACGGGGGGCATGAACACTGAAGCTTTCTTT; cdr3_aa: CSGGTGGMNTEAFF
j_call: TRBJ2-3; clone_size: NA; v_call: TRBV11-2; d_call: TRBD2; cdr3_nt: TGTGCCAGCAGCTTCGGGACTAGCGGGAGGGCCAGGTCAGATACGCAGTATTTT; cdr3_aa: CASSFGTSGRARSDTQYF
j_call: TRBJ2-3; clone_size: NA; v_call: TRBV7-3; d_call: NA; cdr3_nt: TGTGCCAGCAGCGCCGGACTCAGCACAGATACGCAGTATTTT; cdr3_aa: CASSAGLSTDTQYF
j_call: TRBJ2-7; clone_size: NA; v_call: TRBV5-4; d_call: TRBD2; cdr3_nt: TGTGCCAGCAGCTTGGGTGGGGGGGATCCCTACGAGCAGTACTTC; cdr3_aa: CASSLGGGDPYEQYF
j_call: TRBJ2-1; clone_size: once; v_call: TRBV6-5; d_call: NA; cdr3_nt: TGTGCCAGCAGTTACTCGTTCGAAGGGGGTGAGCAGTTCTTC; cdr3_aa: CASSYSFEGGEQFF
j_call: TRBJ2-1; clone_size: NA; v_call: TRBV29-1; d_call: TRBD2; cdr3_nt: TGCAGCGTTGAGGGACTAGCGGGATATAACAATGAGCAGTTCTTC; cdr3_aa: CSVEGLAGYNNEQFF
j_call: TRBJ1-4; clone_size: NA; v_call: TRBV6-1; d_call: NA; cdr3_nt: TGTGCCAGCAGTGACTACAATGAAAAACTGTTTTTT; cdr3_aa: CASSDYNEKLFF
j_call: TRBJ2-2; clone_size: NA; v_call: TRBV2; d_call: TRBD1; cdr3_nt: TGTGCCAGCAGAATCAGACAGGGTATCACCGGGGAGCTGTTTTTT; cdr3_aa: CASRIRQGITGELFF
j_call: TRBJ2-1; clone_size: NA; v_call: TRBV4-2; d_call: TRBD2; cdr3_nt: TGTGCCAGCAGCCAAGAGGGTAGCGGGAGAATAAATGAGCAGTTCTTC; cdr3_aa: CASSQEGSGRINEQFF
j_call: TRBJ2-7; clone_size: once; v_call: TRBV4-3; d_call: TRBD1; cdr3_nt: TGCGCCAGCAGCCAAGCACAGGGGGAAACCTACGAGCAGTACTTC; cdr3_aa: CASSQAQGETYEQYF
j_call: TRBJ1-1; clone_size: NA; v_call: TRBV27; d_call: NA; cdr3_nt: TGTGCCAGCAGTTTAGTTAGTCACGCTGAAGCTTTCTTT; cdr3_aa: CASSLVSHAEAFF
j_call: TRBJ2-7; clone_size: NA; v_call: TRBV28; d_call: NA; cdr3_nt: TGTGCCACCATGATATCCTACGAGCAATACTTC; cdr3_aa: CATMISYEQYF
j_call: TRBJ2-7; clone_size: NA; v_call: TRBV6-1; d_call: TRBD2; cdr3_nt: TGTGCCAGCAGTGTTGTTAGCGGGACTAGTTTGGAGTACTTC; cdr3_aa: CASSVVSGTSLEYF
j_call: TRBJ2-7; clone_size: NA; v_call: TRBV28; d_call: NA; cdr3_nt: TGTGCCAGCAGTCCGCCGACTGGTTCCTACGAGCAGTACTTC; cdr3_aa: CASSPPTGSYEQYF
j_call: TRBJ1-3; clone_size: NA; v_call: TRBV6-5; d_call: TRBD1; cdr3_nt: TGTGCCAGCACCCCGGGACAGTTCTCTGGAAACACCATATATTTT; cdr3_aa: CASTPGQFSGNTIYF
j_call: TRBJ1-2; clone_size: NA; v_call: TRBV11-2; d_call: NA; cdr3_nt: TGTGCCAGCAGCTTAGATTTCCTAGACGGAGGCTACACCTTC; cdr3_aa: CASSLDFLDGGYTF
j_call: TRBJ2-7; clone_size: NA; v_call: TRBV11-2; d_call: TRBD1; cdr3_nt: TGTGCCAGCAGCCCATACCCCATGGACAGGGAAGGCGACGAGCAGTACTTC; cdr3_aa: CASSPYPMDREGDEQYF
j_call: TRBJ2-7; clone_size: NA; v_call: TRBV6-5; d_call: TRBD1; cdr3_nt: TGTGCCAGCAGCTACAGGGGCTACGAGCAGTACTTC; cdr3_aa: CASSYRGYEQYF
j_call: TRBJ2-1; clone_size: NA; v_call: TRBV4-2; d_call: TRBD1; cdr3_nt: TGTGCCAGCAGCCAACCGACAGGGGGCCTAAATAGGAATGAGCAGTTCTTC; cdr3_aa: CASSQPTGGLNRNEQFF
j_call: TRBJ2-1; clone_size: NA; v_call: TRBV4-3; d_call: TRBD2; cdr3_nt: TGCGCCAGCAGCCAAGATCCGGCTAGCGGGAGTAGCTCCTACAATGAGCAGTTCTTC; cdr3_aa: CASSQDPASGSSSYNEQFF
j_call: TRBJ1-1; clone_size: NA; v_call: TRBV19; d_call: NA; cdr3_nt: TGTGCCAGTAGTCCCGGGGGGGAGAACACTGAAGCTTTCTTT; cdr3_aa: CASSPGGENTEAFF
j_call: TRBJ1-4; clone_size: NA; v_call: TRBV28; d_call: NA; cdr3_nt: TGTGCCAGCAGTCTGACCAGGGATGTGAATGAAAAACTGTTTTTT; cdr3_aa: CASSLTRDVNEKLFF
j_call: TRBJ1-2; clone_size: NA; v_call: TRBV18; d_call: TRBD1; cdr3_nt: TGTGCCAGCTCACAAACGACAGGGGACGGCTATGGCTACACCTTC; cdr3_aa: CASSQTTGDGYGYTF
j_call: TRBJ1-3; clone_size: NA; v_call: TRBV5-6; d_call: TRBD1; cdr3_nt: TGTGCCAGCAGCGCCTTATTGACAGGGGTAAACACCATATATTTT; cdr3_aa: CASSALLTGVNTIYF
j_call: TRBJ1-6; clone_size: NA; v_call: TRBV19; d_call: NA; cdr3_nt: TGTGCCAGTAGTATGGGTCCCGGGGTATATAATTCACCCCTCCACTTT; cdr3_aa: CASSMGPGVYNSPLHF
j_call: TRBJ2-1; clone_size: once; v_call: TRBV7-2; d_call: TRBD2; cdr3_nt: TGTGCCAGCAGCGCAGGACTAGCGGGAGACCTCTACAATGAGCAGTTCTTC; cdr3_aa: CASSAGLAGDLYNEQFF
j_call: TRBJ2-6; clone_size: NA; v_call: TRBV6-4; d_call: TRBD2; cdr3_nt: TGTGCCAGCAGTGAAGATAGCGGGGGACCCACTGGGGCCAACGTCCTGACTTTC; cdr3_aa: CASSEDSGGPTGANVLTF
j_call: TRBJ2-7; clone_size: NA; v_call: TRBV25-1; d_call: NA; cdr3_nt: TGTGCCAGCAGTGAATATCGGTCTGGGGTCAGGGGCCGCGAGCAGTACTTC; cdr3_aa: CASSEYRSGVRGREQYF
j_call: TRBJ2-7; clone_size: once; v_call: TRBV7-6; d_call: NA; cdr3_nt: TGTGCCAGCAGCACCGGAATAGCTGGCTACGAGCAGTACTTC; cdr3_aa: CASSTGIAGYEQYF
j_call: TRBJ2-2; clone_size: NA; v_call: TRBV2; d_call: TRBD2; cdr3_nt: TGTGCCAGCAGTGAAGGGGGACTAGCGGGAAACACCGGGGAGCTGTTTTTT; cdr3_aa: CASSEGGLAGNTGELFF
j_call: TRBJ1-6; clone_size: NA; v_call: TRBV19; d_call: NA; cdr3_nt: TGTGCCAGTAGTTTGCCGGGATATAATTCACCCCTCCACTTT; cdr3_aa: CASSLPGYNSPLHF
j_call: TRBJ2-5; clone_size: NA; v_call: TRBV27; d_call: NA; cdr3_nt: TGTGCCAGCAGTTTAGTCTACAGGGCAGCAGAGACCCAGTACTTC; cdr3_aa: CASSLVYRAAETQYF
j_call: TRBJ1-1; clone_size: NA; v_call: TRBV11-2; d_call: NA; cdr3_nt: TGTGCCAGCAGCTCTACCCCCAGCGTAGCTGAAGCTTTCTTT; cdr3_aa: CASSSTPSVAEAFF
j_call: TRBJ2-1; clone_size: NA; v_call: TRBV6-5; d_call: NA; cdr3_nt: TGTGCCAGCAAGTGGGGTCTAGCCCAAGCCGCTGAGCAGTTCTTC; cdr3_aa: CASKWGLAQAAEQFF
j_call: TRBJ1-1; clone_size: NA; v_call: TRBV19; d_call: NA; cdr3_nt: TGTGCCAGTAGTATAGCGGCTAACAGTGGCCCTGAAGCTTTCTTT; cdr3_aa: CASSIAANSGPEAFF
j_call: TRBJ1-2; clone_size: NA; v_call: TRBV7-7; d_call: NA; cdr3_nt: TGTGCCAGCCGCCACGGGACAAAACCAATCTATGGCTACACCTTC; cdr3_aa: CASRHGTKPIYGYTF
j_call: TRBJ2-7; clone_size: NA; v_call: TRBV27; d_call: NA; cdr3_nt: TGTGCCAGCAGTTTGAAAGTCAGCTCCTACGAGCAGTACTTC; cdr3_aa: CASSLKVSSYEQYF
j_call: TRBJ1-6; clone_size: NA; v_call: TRBV6-6; d_call: TRBD1; cdr3_nt: TGTGCCAGCAGTAGGCAGGGGGCCGGGTATAATTCACCCCTCCACTTT; cdr3_aa: CASSRQGAGYNSPLHF
j_call: TRBJ1-1; clone_size: NA; v_call: TRBV28; d_call: NA; cdr3_nt: TGTGCCAGCAGTCAAACAGGGAACACTGAAGCTTTCTTT; cdr3_aa: CASSQTGNTEAFF
j_call: TRBJ2-3; clone_size: NA; v_call: TRBV7-9; d_call: TRBD1; cdr3_nt: TGTGCCAGCAGCCAAGGGACAGGGAGCACAGATACGCAGTATTTT; cdr3_aa: CASSQGTGSTDTQYF
j_call: TRBJ1-1; clone_size: NA; v_call: TRBV19; d_call: NA; cdr3_nt: TGTGCCAGTAGTATTAGTGGCAGGTTGAACACTGAAGCTTTCTTT; cdr3_aa: CASSISGRLNTEAFF
j_call: TRBJ1-2; clone_size: NA; v_call: TRBV27; d_call: NA; cdr3_nt: TGTGCCAGCAGTTTATCGAGGGGAGGCGGCTACACCTTC; cdr3_aa: CASSLSRGGGYTF